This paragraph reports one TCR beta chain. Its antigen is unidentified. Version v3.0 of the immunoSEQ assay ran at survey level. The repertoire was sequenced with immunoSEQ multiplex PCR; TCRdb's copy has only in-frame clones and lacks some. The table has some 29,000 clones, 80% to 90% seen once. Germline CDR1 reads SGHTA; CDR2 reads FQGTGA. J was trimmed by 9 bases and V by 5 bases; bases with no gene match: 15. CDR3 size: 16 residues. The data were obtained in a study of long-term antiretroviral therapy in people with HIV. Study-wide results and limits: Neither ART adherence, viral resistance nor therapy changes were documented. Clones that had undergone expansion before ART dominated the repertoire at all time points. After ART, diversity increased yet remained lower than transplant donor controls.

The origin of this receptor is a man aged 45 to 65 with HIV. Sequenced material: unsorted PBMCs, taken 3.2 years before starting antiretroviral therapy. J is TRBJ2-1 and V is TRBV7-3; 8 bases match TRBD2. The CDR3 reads CASSRRGSGGTSEQFF. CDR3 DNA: TGTGCCAGCAGCCGGAGGGGGTCCGGCGGGACTAGTGAGCAGTTCTTC.